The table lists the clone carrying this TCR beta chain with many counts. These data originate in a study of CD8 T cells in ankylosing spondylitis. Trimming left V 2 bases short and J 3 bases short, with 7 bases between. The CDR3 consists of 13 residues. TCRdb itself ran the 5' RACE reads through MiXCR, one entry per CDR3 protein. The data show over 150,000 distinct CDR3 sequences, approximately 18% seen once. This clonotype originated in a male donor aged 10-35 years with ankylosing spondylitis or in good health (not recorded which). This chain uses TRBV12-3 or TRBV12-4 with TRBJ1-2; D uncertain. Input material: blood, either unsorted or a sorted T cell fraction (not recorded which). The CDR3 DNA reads TGTGCCAGCAGTTTACGTAACTACTATGGCTACACCTTC. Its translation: CASSLRNYYGYTF.